Listed below are T cell receptor beta chains from one sample, sequenced in a study of CD8 T cells and mutated HIV epitopes. In TCRdb, the single-cell sequencing reads were re-called with MiXCR into one record per CDR3 protein. The table includes around 180 distinct CDR3 sequences, roughly 49% detected once. The sequencing used CD8+ T cells sorted from blood by dual tetramer staining, collected during acute HIV infection. The receptors stem from a young man with HIV-1 infection. The CDR3 runs from the conserved cysteine through the conserved F or W. A D gene is named only where the DNA matches it firmly. The size field is filled for only some rows; it gives once, few, many or a size class.

cdr3_length	d_call	v_call	j_call	clone_size	cdr3_nt	cdr3_aa
17	TRBD2	TRBV4-1	TRBJ2-7	-	TGCGCCAGCAGCCAAGATGGGGCTAGCGGGGGGTATTACGAGCAGTACTTC	CASSQDGASGGYYEQYF
14	-	TRBV4-1	TRBJ2-7	-	TGCGCCAGCGCCCCGGACGGGGGCGTCTACGAGCAGTACTTC	CASAPDGGVYEQYF
14	-	TRBV4-1	TRBJ2-1	-	TGCGCCAGCAGCCAAGAAGTGGGGGGAGCTGAGCAGTTCTTC	CASSQEVGGAEQFF
13	-	TRBV27	TRBJ1-6	large	TGTGCCAGCAGTCCCTTAGGTAATTCACCCCTCCACTTT	CASSPLGNSPLHF
12	-	TRBV4-1	TRBJ2-3	hyperexpanded	TGCGCCAGCAGCCAAGATGGGGATACGCAGTATTTT	CASSQDGDTQYF
15	TRBD2	TRBV4-1	TRBJ2-1	once	TGCGCCAGCAGCCAAGAAGTGGGGGGGGGAGCTGAGCAGTTCTTC	CASSQEVGGGAEQFF
22	-	TRBV3-1	TRBJ1-5	-	TGTGCCAGCAGCTCTCGTGCGGGGGACACTCATGATGCACTGTGTAGCAATCAGCCCCAGCATTTT	CASSSRAGDTHDALCSNQPQHF
14	-	TRBV4-1	TRBJ2-3	-	TGCACCAGCAGCCCTCAGGACGGTTCCTACGAGCAGTACTTT	CTSSPQDGSYEQYF
16	TRBD2	TRBV4-1	TRBJ2-7	once	TGCGCCAGCAGCCCTGGGACTAGCGGGGTTTATCCCGAGCAGTACTTC	CASSPGTSGVYPEQYF
15	-	TRBV15	TRBJ2-1	-	TGTGCCACCAGCAGCATTAGCGCTGGGACCTACGAGCAGTTCTTC	CATSSISAGTYEQFF
16	TRBD2	TRBV4-1	TRBJ2-7	once	TGCGCCAGCAGCCCTGGCACTAGCGCTGGGACCTACGAGCAGTACTTC	CASSPGTSAGTYEQYF
16	-	TRBV4-1	TRBJ2-7	many	TGCGCCAGCAGCCAAGATGGGGATACGCAGTATTACGAGCAGTACTTC	CASSQDGDTQYYEQYF
16	TRBD2	TRBV4-1	TRBJ2-7	hyperexpanded	TGCGCCAGCAGCCCTGGGACTAGCGGGGACTTCTACGAGCAGTACTTC	CASSPGTSGDFYEQYF
16	-	TRBV6-1	TRBJ1-1	-	TGTGCCAGCCGAGAACTCACGGGACATTTGAACACTGAAGCTTTCTTT	CASRELTGHLNTEAFF
15	TRBD2	TRBV15	TRBJ2-7	few	TGTGCCACCAGCAGGACTAGCGGGGACTTCTACGAGCAGTACTTC	CATSRTSGDFYEQYF
16	TRBD2	TRBV4-1	TRBJ2-3	large	TGTGCCAGCAGCTCTCGTGCGGGGGGCGCGACAGATACGCAGTATTTT	CASSSRAGGATDTQYF
18	-	TRBV29-1	TRBJ2-3	-	TGCAGCGTTGAAGCTCCGGGCCTCCAGGCTGTGAGCACAGATACGCAGTATTTT	CSVEAPGLQAVSTDTQYF